This T cell receptor beta chain was profiled in a study of blood T cell repertoires in COVID-19. Study details: Acute and convalescent COVID-19 samples came from the United States, Italy and Spain. Sources were T cells, B-cell-depleted T cells, or PBMCs; the material itself was cDNA or gDNA.

Under the authors' procedure: Amplification with reference gene primers provided the estimates of nucleated cell counts. Assay: immunoSEQ multiplex PCR; the TCRdb copy retains only in-frame clones and omits some. That table is the source of V, J and clone size, and D and trimming were worked out from the DNA. The table shows some 120,000 clones, with about 88% occurring only once. V lost 0 bases and J lost 4, with 12 bases in between. CDR1 and CDR2 from the germline V gene are SGHAT and FQNNGV. CDR3 length: 15 residues. The sample holds a few counts of this clone. Patients of the Seattle cohort, enrolled during active infection, were followed longitudinally.

This sequence joins TRBV11-2 and TRBJ1-2; tentatively, D is TRBD1 (5 bases). Sequenced sample: peripheral blood. The receptor's source is a man in his sixties with COVID-19, enrolled during active disease. The CDR3 here is CASSLDPDRLYGYTF. The CDR3 bases are TGTGCCAGCAGCTTAGATCCCGACAGACTCTATGGCTACACCTTC.